The 25 T cell receptor beta chains listed next were all sequenced from one sample in a study of control samples from healthy donors and cancer patients. TCRdb's copy holds only in-frame clones and misses some; the assay was immunoSEQ multiplex PCR. The table has about 150,000 clones, over 85% seen once. Sequencing was done on a sample of blood. Receptors originate from a man aged 50 to 60 in good health.

The V gene is TRBV24-1, the J gene TRBJ1-1; D is possibly TRBD1 (5 bases). This CDR3 is built from 14 residues. The V and J ends lost 2 bases and 8 bases respectively, with 14 bases between them. Germline-derived CDR1 and CDR2 are KGHDR and SFDVKD. The CDR3 reads CATSDSDKLEEAFF. The DNA for the CDR3 is TGTGCCACCAGTGATTCGGACAAGTTAGAAGAAGCTTTCTTT.

By sample share, this clone is medium-sized. The chain is built from TRBV7-9 and TRBJ2-5; D uncertain. CDR3 length: 14 amino acids. V was pared by 4 bases and J by 5 bases, with 14 bases between. Germline V gene lookup returns CDR1 SEHNR and CDR2 FQNEAQ (reference sequence). The CDR3 loop reads CASSSNPVVETQYF. CDR3 nucleotide sequence: TGTGCCAGCAGCTCCAACCCGGTGGTTGAGACCCAGTACTTC.

Comments on this clone: The sample carries other DNA sequences with the same CDR3. The rearrangement links TRBV18 to TRBJ2-7; D unresolved. The CDR3 is made up of 12 amino acids. Germline V gene data show CDR1 as KGHSH and CDR2 as LQKENI. Trimming removed 2 bases at V and 4 bases at J, with 6 bases between. CDR3 sequence (DNA): TGTGCCAGCTCACCAACCTCTTACGAGCAGTACTTC. Its protein product is CASSPTSYEQYF.

This clone has just one count. CDR3 residues: CSVGLAGESTDTQYF. CDR3 bases: TGCAGCGTTGGACTAGCGGGAGAGAGCACAGATACGCAGTATTTT. The V and J genes are TRBV29-1 and TRBJ2-3; 12 bases fit TRBD2. The CDR3 runs 15 residues. Trimming removed 4 bases from V and 0 bases from J; junction bases left unmatched: 2. Germline CDR1 and CDR2: SQVTM and ANQGSEA.

J is TRBJ2-5 and V is TRBV30; the D call may be TRBD1 or TRBD2 (5 bases each). The CDR3 is 15 amino acids. CDR1 GTSNPN and CDR2 SVGIG come from the germline V gene (reference sequence). Trimming took 3 bases from V and 2 from J, leaving 16 bases between them. For the CDR3, the DNA is TGTGCCTGGAGGGACTTCCGGGGCCTACAAGAGACCCAGTACTTC. Translated, it gives CAWRDFRGLQETQYF.

Regarding this clone: A junction boundary mismatches the germline segment, possibly from a read error. V usage is TRBV3-1 (or the pseudogene TRBV3-2) and J usage is TRBJ1-1; D is ambiguous. This CDR3 comprises 16 residues. CDR1 and CDR2 (germline): LGHDT, YNNKEL (reference sequence). CDR3 amino acids: CVSSKTGGLGNTEAFF. CDR3 nucleotide sequence: TGCGTAAGCAGCAAAACCGGAGGGTTGGGGAACACTGAAGCTTTCTTT.

This rearrangement joins TRBV29-1 to TRBJ2-7; TRBD2 aligns across 12 bases. The J segment lost 5 bases and the V segment lost 3 bases, leaving 5 bases of the junction unmatched. The CDR3 contains 14 residues. The germline CDR1 and CDR2 sequences are SQVTM and ANQGSEA. In nucleotides, the CDR3 is TGCAGCGTTGATGGACTAGCGGGAATGAACGAGCAGTACTTC. It yields the protein CSVDGLAGMNEQYF.

The chain couples TRBV2 to TRBJ2-7; D may be TRBD2 (7 bases). There are 14 residues in the CDR3. The V gene lost 7 bases and the J gene lost 0 bases, with 13 bases spanning the gap. The germline CDR1 and CDR2 sequences are SNHLY and FYNNEI. Here the CDR3 reads CASTLADSSYEQYF. The CDR3 nucleotides read TGTGCCAGCACTCTAGCGGACAGCTCCTACGAGCAGTACTTC. The whole variable domain, filled in from reference TRBV2 and TRBJ2-7, reads EPEVTQTPSHQVTQMGQEVILRCVPISNHLYFYWYRQILGQKVEFLVSFYNNEISEKSEIFDDQFSVERPDGSNFTLKIRSTKLEDSAMYFCASTLADSSYEQYFGPGTRLTVT.

The chain joins TRBV6-4 to TRBJ2-1; tentatively, D is TRBD2 (5 bases). Looked up from germline, CDR1 is MRHNA and CDR2 is SNTAGT. V gave up 6 bases and J gave up 15 bases, with 24 bases separating them. This CDR3 has 14 amino acids. The CDR3 DNA sequence: TGTGCCAGCAGACAAGAATTACACCCGAGGGTTGCGTTCTTC. Its translation is CASRQELHPRVAFF.

This chain uses TRBV6-6 with TRBJ2-7, with TRBD2 matching over 11 bases. This CDR3 spans 16 amino acids. V lost 5 bases, J lost 0 bases, and 6 bases stayed unmatched. Germline CDR1 reads MNHNY; CDR2 reads SVGAGI (reference sequence). In DNA, the CDR3 is TGTGCCAGCAGTCGAGGACTAGCGGGCACCTCCTACGAGCAGTACTTC. Protein sequence: CASSRGLAGTSYEQYF.

Concerning this clone: At one end, the junction sequence differs from germline, possibly due to a read error. This sequence joins TRBV7-7 and TRBJ2-7; D is tentatively TRBD1 or TRBD2 (5 bases each). The CDR3 has 15 residues. Looked up from germline, CDR1 is SSHAT and CDR2 is FNYEAQ (reference sequence). The CDR3 DNA sequence: TGTGCTAGCAGCCCAGTAGGGGACGGTGGCTACGAGCAGTACTTC. This translates into CASSPVGDGGYEQYF.

The gene calls are TRBV3-1 (or the pseudogene TRBV3-2) and TRBJ2-1, with unresolved D. The germline V and J ends were trimmed by 0 bases and 10 bases, with 13 bases remaining between them. CDR3 length: 14 amino acids. Per germline, CDR1 LGHDT and CDR2 YNNKEL (reference sequence). The CDR3 here is CASSQDVSTREQFF. The CDR3 bases are TGTGCCAGCAGCCAAGACGTTAGCACGAGAGAGCAGTTCTTC.

The count of this clone is one. The CDR3 spells CASSLLAGRADEQFF. The DNA for the CDR3 is TGTGCCAGCAGCTTACTAGCGGGGAGGGCCGATGAGCAGTTCTTC. The genes are TRBV11-3 and TRBJ2-1, with 9 bases fitting TRBD2. The CDR3 consists of 15 residues. Germline V gene data show CDR1 as SGHNT and CDR2 as YENEEA. Losses at the gene ends were 2 bases for V and 8 bases for J; bases not matched to a gene: 7.

The rearrangement links TRBV10-3 to TRBJ2-3; D is unclear. Between the trimmed V and J ends, which lost 2 bases and 9 bases, there was a span of 6 bases. The CDR3 totals 11 residues. Germline V CDR1 and CDR2: ENHRY, SYGVKD. In DNA form, the CDR3 reads TGTGCCATCAGTGAGATGAGGACGCAGTATTTT. Protein sequence: CAISEMRTQYF.

The chain couples TRBV6-5 to TRBJ2-7; the match to TRBD1 covers 7 bases. In germline, CDR1 is MNHEY, CDR2 SVGAGI. The CDR3 runs to 14 residues. The ends lost 6 bases at V and 5 bases at J; junction bases unmatched: 10. The CDR3 spells CASSQTGSVDEQYF. The DNA of the CDR3 is TGTGCCAGCAGCCAGACAGGGTCCGTAGACGAGCAGTACTTC.

This chain links TRBV7-9 with TRBJ2-1, with 7 nucleotides matching TRBD2. The CDR3 sequence is 16 residues long. Germline V gene lookup returns CDR1 SEHNR and CDR2 FQNEAQ (reference sequence). The J segment lost 7 bases and the V segment lost 3 bases, leaving 12 bases of the junction unmatched. The DNA for the CDR3 is TGTGCCAGCAGCTTCCCCTCCGTACTCGGGGGGAATGAGCAGTTCTTC. It translates to CASSFPSVLGGNEQFF. The full variable domain, with the rest looked up from reference TRBV7-9 and TRBJ2-1, is DTGVSQNPRHKITKRGQNVTFRCDPISEHNRLYWYRQTLGQGPEFLTYFQNEAQLEKSRLLSDRFSAERPKGSFSTLEIQRTEQGDSAMYLCASSFPSVLGGNEQFFGPGTRLTVL.

This clone was detected only once. J is TRBJ2-1 and V is TRBV11-2; 11 bases are a match to TRBD2. The CDR3 runs to 15 residues. Unmatched junction bases numbered 5, after V lost 3 bases and J lost 7 bases. In germline, CDR1 is SGHAT, CDR2 FQNNGV. CDR3 nucleotides: TGTGCCAGCAGCTTTCGGCTAGCGGGAGGAAATGAGCAGTTCTTC. This gives the protein CASSFRLAGGNEQFF.

The CDR3 sequence: CASSPPGTSAGELFF. The DNA for the CDR3 is TGTGCCAGCAGCCCACCCGGGACTAGTGCTGGGGAGCTGTTTTTT. The J gene is TRBJ2-2, the V gene TRBV7-8; TRBD2 agrees at 8 bases. V lost 5 bases, J lost 8 bases, and 10 bases stayed unmatched. In germline, CDR1 is SGHVS, CDR2 FQNEAQ. The length of the CDR3 is 15 residues.

This clone was seen once. The CDR3, as DNA: TGTGCTAGTGGCACCGGGACAGGGGATGAGCAGTTCTTC. Residues: CASGTGTGDEQFF. The gene calls are TRBV12-5 and TRBJ2-1, with 10 bases aligning to TRBD1. This CDR3 contains 13 residues. Looked up from germline, CDR1 is LGHNT and CDR2 is FRNRAP. After removal of 6 bases from V and 8 bases from J, the junction contained 4 bases not matched to a gene.

The chain joins TRBV6-5 to TRBJ2-7; 8 bases are shared with TRBD1. J lost 7 bases, V lost 6 bases, and 14 bases had no gene match. The germline V gene has CDR1 MNHEY and CDR2 SVGAGI. CDR3 length: 15 amino acids. CDR3 sequence: CASSAPTDRGREQYF. DNA of the CDR3: TGTGCCAGCAGCGCCCCCACAGACAGGGGAAGGGAGCAGTACTTC.

The chain is built from TRBV19 and TRBJ1-5; no definite D call. The V end lost 3 bases, the J end lost 0 bases, and 9 bases lay between the germline ends. The CDR3 runs 15 residues. Germline V lookup: CDR1 LNHDA, CDR2 SQIVND (reference sequence). The CDR3 nucleotides are TGTGCCAGTAGTATCCAAGACTCTAGCAATCAGCCCCAGCATTTT. Translation: CASSIQDSSNQPQHF.

In its sample, this clone was seen a few times. This CDR3 is also generated by other DNA sequences in the sample. This chain joins TRBV10-1 and TRBJ2-7; TRBD1 matches at 10 bases. CDR3 length equals 13 residues. Germline-derived CDR1 and CDR2 are WNHNN and SYGVQD (reference sequence). V trimming: 6 bases; J trimming: 3 bases; junction bases outside the gene matches: 2. CDR3 coding DNA: TGCGCCAGCAGCAGGGACAGGGGCTACGAGCAGTACTTC. Encoded protein: CASSRDRGYEQYF.

The chain couples TRBV28 to TRBJ1-5; D possibly corresponds to TRBD1 (6 bases). V lost 7 bases and J 7 bases, leaving 14 bases between the germline ends. The CDR3 length is 13 residues. Germline V CDR1 and CDR2: MDHEN, SYDVKM. The CDR3: CASKWGAGQPQHF. The CDR3 DNA is TGTGCCAGCAAGTGGGGGGCAGGGCAGCCCCAGCATTTT.

This sequence joins TRBV18 and TRBJ1-5; the D gene is possibly TRBD1 (5 bases). V was trimmed by 6 bases and J by 1 base, leaving 10 bases between them. Germline-derived CDR1 and CDR2 are KGHSH and LQKENI. This CDR3 spans 14 amino acids. The CDR3 here is CASSRKGSNQPQHF. The CDR3 DNA reads as TGTGCCAGCTCGCGGAAGGGGAGCAATCAGCCCCAGCATTTT.

The chain recombines TRBV7-8 with TRBJ2-7; 13 nucleotides align to TRBD2. The CDR3 runs to 16 residues. In germline, CDR1 is SGHVS, CDR2 FQNEAQ. With 5 bases clipped from V and 3 bases from J, the junction kept 7 bases outside the gene matches. The CDR3 region has the DNA TGTGCCAGCAGCCCCGGGACTAGCGGGACCATCTACGAGCAGTACTTC. Amino acid sequence: CASSPGTSGTIYEQYF.